The entry below gives a single T cell receptor (beta chain) sequence along with its context. The data derive from a study of blood T cell repertoires in COVID-19. TCRdb's copy holds only in-frame clones and misses some; the assay was immunoSEQ multiplex PCR. The data show about 26,000 clones, about 90% seen once. The junction had 9 bases not matched to a gene; V was cut back by 2 bases and J by 2 bases. The CDR3 runs to 18 residues. Germline V gene lookup returns CDR1 SGHAT and CDR2 FQNNGV. The chain combines TRBV11-2 with TRBJ2-5, with TRBD1 matching 12 bases. Sequencing was carried out using peripheral blood. This clonotype was obtained from a human donor in a cohort sampled during active COVID-19. CDR3 sequence: CASSLSGTGGLVQETQYF. Here the CDR3 DNA reads TGTGCCAGCAGCTTATCCGGGACAGGGGGCTTGGTTCAAGAGACCCAGTACTTC.